Each of the 11 T cell receptor beta chains below was sequenced from the same sample in a study of blood T cells in healthy people across ages. The use of a sample-barcoded 5' primer and a J-beta primer mix characterized a second PCR of 7 to 11 cycles. Via MiXCR, TCRdb re-called the 5' RACE reads, giving one row per CDR3 protein. The sample contains about 730,000 distinct CDR3 sequences, roughly 44% of which appear only once. Sequencing input: blood. The receptors were gathered from a woman aged 55-69 years in good health.

V is TRBV5-1 and J is TRBJ2-5; 9 bases line up with TRBD2. Germline CDR1 is SGHRS and CDR2 is YFSETQ. V dropped 3 bases and J dropped 0; count of bases not matched to a gene: 6. This CDR3 has 16 amino acids. Written as DNA, the CDR3 is TGCGCCAGCAGCTCCGGCGGGGGGGGGTACCAAGAGACCCAGTACTTC. It codes for CASSSGGGGYQETQYF.

This clonotype appeared a few times. V is TRBV10-3 and J is TRBJ2-1; 10 positions agree with TRBD2. There are 16 residues in the CDR3. Germline V lookup: CDR1 ENHRY, CDR2 SYGVKD. V gave up 3 bases and J gave up 5 bases; unmatched junction bases: 7. The CDR3 protein is CAISERLAGVDNEQFF. Written as DNA, the CDR3 is TGTGCCATCAGTGAAAGGCTAGCGGGGGTCGACAATGAGCAGTTCTTC.

This clonotype turned up a few times. V is TRBV6-5 and J is TRBJ1-6, with D perhaps TRBD1 (6 bases). The CDR3 extends over 19 amino acids. Trimming stripped 0 bases from V and 7 bases from J, with 22 bases between. Germline CDR1 reads MNHEY; CDR2 reads SVGAGI. CDR3 in amino acids: CASSYSNPGGGPWNSPLHF. In nucleotides, the CDR3 is TGTGCCAGCAGTTACTCGAATCCCGGGGGGGGCCCCTGGAATTCACCCCTCCACTTT.

As concerns this clonotype: This may be a read error: a much more frequent sequence differs by one nucleotide. This chain connects TRBV12-3 or TRBV12-4 to TRBJ2-3; TRBD2 agrees at 8 bases. This CDR3 contains 14 residues. The CDR3 bases are TGTGCCAGCAGTATCCGGGGGGGCACAGATGCGCAGTATTTT. Protein: CASSIRGGTDAQYF.

Remarks on this clonotype: The DNA is left out, because the CDR3 cannot be placed on it with certainty; the CDR3 is given as TCRdb lists it. The rearrangement uses TRBV27 and TRBJ2-2; no DNA check was done on the table's D call, TRBD1. Germline loops: CDR1 MNHEY, CDR2 SMNVEV (reference sequence). Both ends counted, the CDR3 spans 16 residues. CDR3 residues: CASSSSRGARTGELFF.

The V gene is TRBV5-1, the J gene TRBJ2-3; 9 nucleotides agree with TRBD1. From germline, CDR1 is SGHRS and CDR2 YFSETQ. J gave up 3 bases and V 4 bases, and 6 bases lay outside the gene matches. This CDR3 is 15 amino acids long. The CDR3 nucleotides are TGCGCCAGCAGCACGGGGACAGGGCAAACAGATACGCAGTATTTT. Protein sequence: CASSTGTGQTDTQYF.

In its sample, this clonotype was seen once. The chain joins TRBV20-1 to TRBJ2-7; TRBD2 aligns across 7 bases. The CDR3 spans 14 residues. V gave up 0 bases and J gave up 5 bases; unmatched junction bases: 7. The germline CDR1 and CDR2 sequences are DFQATT and SNEGSKA (reference sequence). In DNA, the CDR3 is TGCAGTGCTAGAGATCACGCGGGAGCGAACGAGCAGTACTTC. Its translation: CSARDHAGANEQYF.

V gene TRBV7-8 combines with J gene TRBJ1-3, with D possibly TRBD1 on 5 matching bases. Trimming left V 6 bases short and J 2 bases short, with 26 bases between. The length of the CDR3 is 19 residues. Germline V gene sequence: CDR1 SGHVS, CDR2 FQNEAQ. The DNA of the CDR3 is TGTGCCAGCAGTCGTCCACCTGGGGGAACTAACATGCCTGGAAACACCATATATTTT. Amino acid sequence: CASSRPPGGTNMPGNTIYF.

There are many counts of this clonotype. An end of the junction differs from the germline gene, which may be a read error. The chain couples TRBV29-1 to TRBJ2-5; D possibly matches TRBD1 or TRBD2 (6 bases each). This CDR3 is 12 amino acids long. Germline CDR1 SQVTM, CDR2 ANQGSEA. CDR3 sequence reads: CSLETGAETQYF. The CDR3 coding sequence is TGCAGCCTTGAGACGGGGGCAGAGACCCAGTACTTC.

At least ten counts were recorded for this clonotype. This chain uses TRBV3-1 with TRBJ2-3, with D possibly TRBD2 on 5 matching bases. V was shortened by 3 bases and J by 0 bases, with 13 bases between the two germline ends. The CDR3 totals 16 residues. CDR1 and CDR2 (germline): LGHDT, YNNKEL (reference sequence). The CDR3 bases are TGTGCCAGCAGCCATCCCCCCGGGGTCAGCACAGATACGCAGTATTTT. Translating gives CASSHPPGVSTDTQYF.

The table lists this clonotype with a few counts. The chain links TRBV28 to TRBJ2-7; 10 bases line up with TRBD2. The CDR3 extends over 14 amino acids. V lost 5 bases and J lost 7; bases outside the gene matches: 8. Germline CDR1 and CDR2: MDHEN and SYDVKM. This CDR3 is CASSLAGAKGEQYF. CDR3 DNA: TGTGCCAGCAGTCTAGCGGGGGCCAAGGGGGAGCAGTACTTC.